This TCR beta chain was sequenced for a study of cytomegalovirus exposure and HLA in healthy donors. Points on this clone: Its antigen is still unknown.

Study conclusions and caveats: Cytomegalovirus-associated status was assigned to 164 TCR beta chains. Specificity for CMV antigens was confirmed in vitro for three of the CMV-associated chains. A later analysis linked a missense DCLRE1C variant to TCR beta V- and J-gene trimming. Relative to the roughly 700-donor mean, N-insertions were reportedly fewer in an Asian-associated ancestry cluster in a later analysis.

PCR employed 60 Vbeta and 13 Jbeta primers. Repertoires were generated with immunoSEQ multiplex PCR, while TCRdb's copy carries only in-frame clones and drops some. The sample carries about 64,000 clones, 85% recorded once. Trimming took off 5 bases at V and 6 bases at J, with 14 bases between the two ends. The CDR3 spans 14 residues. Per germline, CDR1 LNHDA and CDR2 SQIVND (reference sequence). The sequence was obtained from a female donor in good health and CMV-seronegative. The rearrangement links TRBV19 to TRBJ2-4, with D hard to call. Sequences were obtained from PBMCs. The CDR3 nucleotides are TGTGCCAGTAGTGATGGTTCTACGGGAAACATTCAGTACTTC. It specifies CASSDGSTGNIQYF. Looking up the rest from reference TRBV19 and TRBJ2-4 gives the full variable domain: DGGITQSPKYLFRKEGQNVTLSCEQNLNHDAMYWYRQDPGQGLRLIYYSQIVNDFQKGDIAEGYSVSREKKESFPLTVTSAQKNPTAFYLCASSDGSTGNIQYFGAGTRLSVL.